One and the same sample provided the 13 T cell receptor beta chains below, sequenced in a study of CD8+CD57+ T cells in acquired aplastic anemia. Only patients with CD8+CD57+ cell expansion on flow cytometry were chosen for sequencing. Genomic DNA acted as the template from which TCR beta VDJ combination and CDR3 sequence profiling were carried out. One entry per CDR3 protein, called by TCRdb with MiXCR from the reads. The table lists tens of thousands of distinct CDR3 sequences, about 70% of them singletons, with approximately 81% in the top ten. Sequenced sample: sorted CD4+, CD8+, or CD8+CD57+ T cells (not recorded which) from PBMCs. The receptor source for this set is a human donor with aplastic anemia.

There are many counts of this clonotype. The chain links TRBV7-9 to TRBJ2-7; TRBD1 aligns across 7 bases. V was clipped by 5 bases and J by 0 bases; unmatched bases: 10. The CDR3 contains 16 residues. CDR1 is SEHNR, CDR2 FQNEAQ, per germline (reference sequence). CDR3 nucleotides: TGTGCCAGCAGCCATTTGGGACAGTCGTACTCCTACGAGCAGTACTTC. Translating it yields CASSHLGQSYSYEQYF.

The chain links TRBV24-1 to TRBJ2-1, with 9 bases aligning to TRBD2. The germline V gene encodes CDR1 KGHDR and CDR2 SFDVKD. Trimming took 1 base from V and 7 from J; bases not matched to a gene: 7. The CDR3 is 16 amino acids. The DNA for the CDR3 is TGTGCCACCAGTGATTTAGGGCGGGAGGGCCGTAATGAGCAGTTCTTC. It specifies CATSDLGREGRNEQFF.

The chain joins TRBV7-2 to TRBJ2-7; D is tentatively TRBD1 or TRBD2 (5 bases each). Germline values: CDR1 SGHTA, CDR2 FQGNSA. Trimming removed 5 bases at V and 3 bases at J, with 14 bases between. This CDR3 spans 14 amino acids. DNA for the CDR3: TGTGCCAGCAGCCCAGTGGGGGAAATCTACGAGCAGTACTTC. This sequence encodes CASSPVGEIYEQYF.

This chain joins TRBV20-1 and TRBJ2-7, with 7 bases lining up with TRBD1. The junction had 5 bases not matched to a gene; V was cut back by 5 bases and J by 1 base. Germline V lookup: CDR1 DFQATT, CDR2 SNEGSKA (reference sequence). The CDR3 sequence is 13 residues long. Here the CDR3 reads CSARRQGSYEQYF. The CDR3 DNA sequence: TGCAGTGCTCGCCGACAGGGATCCTACGAGCAGTACTTC.

As concerns this clonotype: Sequence at one end of the junction differs from germline and may be a read error. The chain links TRBV11-2 to TRBJ2-3; perhaps D is TRBD1 or TRBD2 (5 bases each). This CDR3 spans 15 amino acids. Germline V gene lookup returns CDR1 SGHAT and CDR2 FQNNGV. This chain's CDR3 is CASSTRVPVTGTQYF. The CDR3, as DNA: TGTGCCAGCAGCACTAGAGTCCCAGTCACAGGTACGCAGTATTTT.

Notes on this clonotype: No conserved phenylalanine or tryptophan ends this CDR3, so it is likely a read error. The chain combines TRBV2 with TRBJ2-1, with D uncertain. Germline CDR1 and CDR2: SNHLY and FYNNEI. The CDR3 runs 13 residues. The V end lost 8 bases, the J end lost 0 bases, and 8 bases lay between the germline ends. Written as DNA, the CDR3 is TGTGCCAGCCTGGCGAGCTCCTACAATGAGCAGTTCCTC. Translated: CASLASSYNEQFL.

In this sample, this clonotype turned up a few times. The chain joins TRBV7-2 to TRBJ1-6; D is undetermined. The CDR3 covers 15 residues. Germline V gene lookup returns CDR1 SGHTA and CDR2 FQGNSA. Between the trimmed V and J ends, which lost 0 bases and 5 bases, there was a span of 8 bases. This CDR3 is CASSLAGSNNSPLHF. CDR3 DNA sequence: TGTGCCAGCAGCTTAGCGGGGAGTAATAATTCACCCCTCCACTTT.

This chain links TRBV20-1 with TRBJ2-7; 9 bases match TRBD2. The CDR3 is 14 amino acids. Per the germline V gene, CDR1 is DFQATT and CDR2 is SNEGSKA (reference sequence). Germline trimming cut 6 bases from V and 5 bases from J; bases unmatched to any gene: 11. CDR3 in DNA: TGCAGTGCCGAGCGGCGGGAGGGCCCCCACGAGCAGTACTTC. Amino acid sequence: CSAERREGPHEQYF.

Here the CDR3 DNA reads TGTGCCACCAGTGATCCCGGGACAGGGTACAGGGACCAATTCTTC. Its protein is CATSDPGTGYRDQFF. The chain uses TRBV24-1 and TRBJ2-1; 9 nucleotides align to TRBD1. The germline V gene has CDR1 KGHDR and CDR2 SFDVKD. Trimming took 3 bases from V and 16 from J; bases not matched to a gene: 15. The CDR3 contains 15 residues.

This clonotype occurred a few times. The chain recombines TRBV10-3 with TRBJ1-3, with a weak D call TRBD1 (6 bases). Germline CDR1 reads ENHRY; CDR2 reads SYGVKD. The CDR3 extends over 13 amino acids. The V end was cut by 7 bases, the J end by 4 bases, with 11 bases between. The CDR3 region has the DNA TGTGCCATCACCGGGGACACCGGAAACACCATATATTTT. Encoded protein: CAITGDTGNTIYF.

The rearrangement uses TRBV5-4 and TRBJ2-4; D ambiguous. The CDR3 contains 15 residues. Germline V gene sequence: CDR1 SGHNT, CDR2 YYREEE (reference sequence). Trimming shortened V by 4 bases and J by 2 bases, and 13 bases separated the two germline ends. CDR3 in DNA: TGTGCCAGCAGCATGAGGACGGATTCCAAAAACATTCAGTACTTC. Residues: CASSMRTDSKNIQYF. The full variable domain, completed using reference TRBV5-4 and TRBJ2-4, is ETGVTQSPTHLIKTRGQQVTLRCSSQSGHNTVSWYQQALGQGPQFIFQYYREEENGRGNFPPRFSGLQFPNYSSELNVNALELDDSALYLCASSMRTDSKNIQYFGAGTRLSVL.

This sequence joins TRBV10-3 and TRBJ2-7, with D unclear. Germline lookup yields CDR1 ENHRY and CDR2 SYGVKD. V lost 6 bases and J 0 bases, leaving 12 bases between the germline ends. This CDR3 is 14 amino acids long. CDR3: CAISPRLASYEQYF. The CDR3 region has the DNA TGTGCCATCAGCCCCCGTTTAGCCTCCTACGAGCAGTACTTC.

The V gene is TRBV25-1, the J gene TRBJ2-1, with TRBD1 matching over 9 bases. V gave up 6 bases and J gave up 7 bases; unmatched junction bases: 4. The germline V gene has CDR1 MGHDK and CDR2 SYGVNS. The CDR3 has 13 residues. Written as DNA, the CDR3 is TGTGCCAGCAGAGGACAGGGGCGAAATGAGCAGTTCTTC. It codes for CASRGQGRNEQFF.